These 23 T cell receptor beta chains share one sample of origin, sequenced in a study of T-cell reconstitution after alpha-beta-depleted transplantation in children. Unique molecular identifiers were used in preparing the TCRbeta library. TCRdb reprocessed the PCR reads via MiXCR and lists one record per CDR3 protein. The data show some 240,000 distinct CDR3 sequences, around 12% seen once. The sequences come from PBMCs from the stem cell graft donor, collected from the stem cell graft. Source of these receptors: a human donor who donated a stem cell graft to a child with acute lymphoblastic leukemia.

Comments on this clonotype: A read error is possible here, since a much larger clone lies one base away. The V gene is TRBV5-1, the J gene TRBJ2-3, with no clear D. Germline lookup yields CDR1 SGHRS and CDR2 YFSETQ. The CDR3 consists of 17 residues. The CDR3 bases are TGCGCCAGCAGCTTACACCCTCGACAAGGCAGCACAGATTCGCAGTATTTT. This translates into CASSLHPRQGSTDSQYF.

Concerning this clonotype itself: A read error may explain this, as a much larger clone is one base away. The chain links TRBV20-1 to TRBJ2-5; D is perhaps TRBD1 (5 bases). From germline, CDR1 is DFQATT and CDR2 SNEGSKA (reference sequence). V gave up 8 bases and J gave up 5 bases, with 12 bases separating them. This CDR3 is built from 11 residues. CDR3 sequence: CSSKGLETQYF. CDR3 DNA: TGCAGTTCCAAGGGGTTGGAGACCCAGTACTTC.

This clonotype was found a few times. CDR3 sequence reads: CASSSSLAKNIQYF. Here the CDR3 DNA reads TGCGCCAGCAGCAGCTCTTTAGCCAAAAACATTCAGTACTTC. The chain joins TRBV4-3 to TRBJ2-4; the D is unclear. The CDR3 is made up of 14 amino acids. V was trimmed by 5 bases and J by 0 bases, leaving 8 bases between them. Germline CDR1 is LGHNA and CDR2 is YSLEER.

Comment on this clonotype: A much larger clone lies a single base off, so this may be a read error. J is TRBJ2-7 and V is TRBV11-2; D might be TRBD2 (6 bases). Germline V gene sequence: CDR1 SGHAT, CDR2 FQNNGV. The CDR3 length is 15 residues. Trimming removed 5 bases from V and 3 bases from J, with 17 bases in between. The CDR3 reads CASSPMPGDFYEQYF. The CDR3 DNA reads TGTGCCAGCAGCCCCATGCCGGGAGATTTCTACGAGCAGTACTTC.

There are many counts of this clonotype. The chain is built from TRBV20-1 and TRBJ1-1, with TRBD1 identical over 8 bases. V shed 6 bases, J shed 1 base, and the junction held 4 bases outside the gene matches. The CDR3 covers 13 residues. From germline, CDR1 is DFQATT and CDR2 SNEGSKA (reference sequence). The CDR3 bases are TGCAGTGCCCACCAGGGGGCGAACACTGAAGCTTTCTTT. Translation gives CSAHQGANTEAFF.

This clonotype was detected ten times or more. The V gene is TRBV5-1, the J gene TRBJ1-2, with D uncertain. CDR1 is SGHRS and CDR2 is YFSETQ in the germline V gene. This CDR3 has 13 amino acids. V shed 4 bases and J shed 6 bases, with 13 bases lying between them. The CDR3 DNA follows: TGCGCCAGCAGCCGTACAGATTCCCATGGCTACACCTTC. Translating it yields CASSRTDSHGYTF. The full variable domain, its missing parts supplied by reference TRBV5-1 and TRBJ1-2, is KAGVTQTPRYLIKTRGQQVTLSCSPISGHRSVSWYQQTPGQGLQFLFEYFSETQRNKGNFPGRFSGRQFSNSRSEMNVSTLELGDSALYLCASSRTDSHGYTFGSGTRLTVV.

The table lists this clonotype with many counts. The chain joins TRBV28 to TRBJ2-7; D might be TRBD2 (5 bases). CDR1 is MDHEN and CDR2 is SYDVKM in the germline V gene. The V end was cut by 10 bases, the J end by 2 bases, with 21 bases between. The CDR3 spans 15 residues. DNA for the CDR3: TGTGCCATCGAGCCCCTAGAGGGAACCACCTACGAGCAGTACTTC. Translation: CAIEPLEGTTYEQYF.

This clonotype was recorded many times. This chain links TRBV10-3 with TRBJ2-5; 7 nucleotides line up with TRBD2. This CDR3 has 16 amino acids. With V trimmed by 4 bases and J by 5 bases, 13 bases remained unmatched. Germline V gene sequence: CDR1 ENHRY, CDR2 SYGVKD. The CDR3 loop is CAISGPGGTLRETQYF. In DNA, the CDR3 is TGTGCCATCAGTGGCCCCGGGGGGACCCTGAGGGAGACCCAGTACTTC.

The rearrangement links TRBV20-1 to TRBJ1-6; D gene uncertain. CDR1 and CDR2 from the germline V gene are DFQATT and SNEGSKA (reference sequence). The CDR3 runs to 15 residues. Between the trimmed V and J ends, which lost 1 base and 6 bases, there was a span of 13 bases. CDR3 nucleotides: TGCAGTGCTAGAGGTGGGGTCACCCCTAATTCACCCCTCCACTTT. Its translation: CSARGGVTPNSPLHF.

The table lists this clonotype with many counts. This chain joins TRBV4-2 and TRBJ2-3; no clear D. Germline V gives CDR1 LGHNA, CDR2 YNFKEQ. Deletions cut 1 base from V and 6 bases from J, with 11 bases between. The CDR3 has 14 residues. CDR3 nucleotides: TGTGCCAGCAGCCAAGGCTTCCCCACCGATACGCAGTATTTT. The encoded protein is CASSQGFPTDTQYF.

The sample holds many counts of this clonotype. This chain uses TRBV20-1 with TRBJ2-7; D remains unclear. With 2 bases removed from V and 7 bases from J, the gap between germline ends came to 12 bases. CDR3 length: 12 amino acids. Germline V gives CDR1 DFQATT, CDR2 SNEGSKA (reference sequence). CDR3 sequence (DNA): TGCAGTGCTAGAAGGACCTCTCGGGAGCAGTACTTC. Its translation: CSARRTSREQYF.

There are many counts of this clonotype. The CDR3 loop is CASSQEGAGSGSTDTQYF. CDR3 DNA sequence: TGCGCCAGCAGCCAAGAGGGGGCAGGGTCCGGTAGCACAGATACGCAGTATTTT. The rearrangement links TRBV4-3 to TRBJ2-3; D may be TRBD1 (6 bases). CDR3 length equals 18 residues. In germline, CDR1 is LGHNA, CDR2 YSLEER. Deletions cut 0 bases from V and 0 bases from J, with 16 bases between.

The chain is built from TRBV30 and TRBJ2-5, with D perhaps matching TRBD1 or TRBD2 (5 bases each). V lost 5 bases to trimming and J lost 5 bases, with 9 bases between them. Germline-derived CDR1 and CDR2 are GTSNPN and SVGIG (reference sequence). The CDR3 runs 11 residues. This CDR3 reads CAWGGRETQYF. CDR3 DNA sequence: TGTGCCTGGGGGGGTCGGGAGACCCAGTACTTC.

This clonotype has ten or more counts. The chain has TRBV7-9 and TRBJ2-3; 7 bases line up with TRBD2. The CDR3 spans 14 residues. CDR1 is SEHNR and CDR2 is FQNEAQ in the germline V gene (reference sequence). The V and J ends lost 8 bases and 0 bases, in that order; junction bases with no gene match: 5. CDR3 protein: CASAPAGSTDTQYF. Written as DNA, the CDR3 is TGTGCCAGCGCACCAGCGGGAAGCACAGATACGCAGTATTTT.

Ten or more counts support this clonotype. This chain connects TRBV7-2 to TRBJ2-2, with TRBD2 identical over 9 bases. The CDR3 spans 16 residues. Germline CDR1 SGHTA, CDR2 FQGNSA. J gave up 4 bases and V 4 bases, and 7 bases lay outside the gene matches. The CDR3 protein is CASSSLAGDPTGELFF. The CDR3 coding sequence is TGTGCCAGCAGCTCCTTAGCGGGGGATCCCACCGGGGAGCTGTTTTTT. Looking up the rest from reference TRBV7-2 and TRBJ2-2 gives the full variable domain: GAGVSQSPSNKVTEKGKDVELRCDPISGHTALYWYRQSLGQGLEFLIYFQGNSAPDKSGLPSDRFSAERTGGSVSTLTIQRTQQEDSAVYLCASSSLAGDPTGELFFGEGSRLTVL.

This clonotype was seen at least ten times. V is TRBV12-3 or TRBV12-4 and J is TRBJ1-5; a weak D match, TRBD1 (5 bases). The CDR3 contains 13 residues. The V end was cut by 5 bases, the J end by 4 bases, with 9 bases between. The CDR3 DNA reads TGTGCCAGCAGTATACAGGAGAATCAGCCCCAGCATTTT. Residues: CASSIQENQPQHF.

This clonotype showed up many times. The chain is built from TRBV11-2 and TRBJ2-7; D possibly corresponds to TRBD1 (5 bases). Trimming stripped 2 bases from V and 9 bases from J, with 11 bases between. This CDR3 spans 12 amino acids. The germline CDR1 and CDR2 sequences are SGHAT and FQNNGV. CDR3 sequence reads: CASSLPGAGQYF. The CDR3 DNA reads as TGTGCCAGCAGCTTACCTGGGGCTGGGCAGTACTTC.

This clonotype came up many times. This chain links TRBV5-1 with TRBJ2-1; a weak D match, TRBD1 (6 bases). The germline V gene has CDR1 SGHRS and CDR2 YFSETQ. The ends were cut back, 2 bases at V and 0 bases at J, with 15 bases in the middle. The CDR3 sequence is 17 residues long. The CDR3 reads CASSFRQQGSSYNEQFF. CDR3 DNA: TGCGCCAGCAGCTTTAGGCAACAGGGTAGCTCCTACAATGAGCAGTTCTTC.

This clonotype was detected ten times or more. This chain links TRBV10-3 with TRBJ2-5; 9 bases are a match to TRBD2. Unmatched junction bases numbered 2, after V lost 6 bases and J lost 3 bases. Germline V CDR1 and CDR2: ENHRY, SYGVKD. CDR3 size: 13 residues. CDR3 residues: CAIRLAGEETQYF. In DNA form, the CDR3 reads TGTGCCATCAGGTTAGCGGGAGAAGAGACCCAGTACTTC.

This clonotype came up many times. V usage is TRBV27 and J usage is TRBJ2-7; D could derive from TRBD1 or TRBD2 (5 bases each). Trimming left V 2 bases short and J 3 bases short, with 11 bases between. Per germline, CDR1 MNHEY and CDR2 SMNVEV (reference sequence). This CDR3 region has 14 residues. CDR3 DNA sequence: TGTGCCAGCAGTTTAGGGGGTGGGGTCTACGAGCAGTACTTC. Its protein is CASSLGGGVYEQYF.

The rearrangement uses TRBV12-5 and TRBJ1-1, with D maybe TRBD1 (5 bases). This CDR3 is built from 13 residues. Looked up from germline, CDR1 is LGHNT and CDR2 is FRNRAP. V was trimmed by 1 base and J by 3 bases, leaving 6 bases between them. CDR3 nucleotides: TGTGCTAGTGGTTTGGGGGGGGACACTGAAGCTTTCTTT. Translating gives CASGLGGDTEAFF.

In this sample, this clonotype turned up many times. The rearrangement joins TRBV20-1 to TRBJ2-7, with 7 bases fitting TRBD1. Germline lookup yields CDR1 DFQATT and CDR2 SNEGSKA (reference sequence). The junction had 6 bases not matched to a gene; V was cut back by 4 bases and J by 3 bases. CDR3 length equals 13 residues. CDR3 DNA: TGCAGTGCTACACAGACAGGGTACTACGAGCAGTACTTC. Its translation: CSATQTGYYEQYF.

At least ten counts were recorded for this clonotype. The rearrangement joins TRBV20-1 to TRBJ1-2, with 9 bases identical to TRBD1. V shed 0 bases, J shed 6 bases, and the junction held 2 bases outside the gene matches. Per germline, CDR1 DFQATT and CDR2 SNEGSKA (reference sequence). This CDR3 is built from 13 residues. The CDR3 region is CSARDGQGNGYTF. The CDR3, as DNA: TGCAGTGCTAGAGATGGACAGGGGAATGGCTACACCTTC.